This entry describes one T cell receptor beta chain. Its antigen is unidentified. This sample was included in a study of blood T cells in healthy people across ages. Study context: Per every two T cells, about one barcoded beta molecule was captured by template switching. Study observations and caveats: Compared with aged donors, long-lived donors showed fewer expanded clones, suggesting selection.

The CDR3 totals 14 residues. Germline-derived CDR1 and CDR2 are SGHDN and FVKESK. V dropped 5 bases and J dropped 5 bases, with 16 bases sitting between them. Through a sample-barcoded 5' primer and a J-beta primer mix, a second PCR was run for roughly 6 to 11 cycles. All samples gave at least 2.5 million CDR3-containing paired-end reads. TCRdb re-called the 5' RACE reads with MiXCR, one entry per CDR3 protein. This sample has 1.5 million or so distinct CDR3 sequences, with approximately 42% found just once. The chain is built from TRBV14 and TRBJ2-7, with D uncertain. The sequence was collected from a woman under 30 in good health. Sample: blood. CDR3 in DNA: TGTGCCAGCAGCGCCGATCACTACCTCCACGAGCAGTACTTC. Its protein product is CASSADHYLHEQYF.